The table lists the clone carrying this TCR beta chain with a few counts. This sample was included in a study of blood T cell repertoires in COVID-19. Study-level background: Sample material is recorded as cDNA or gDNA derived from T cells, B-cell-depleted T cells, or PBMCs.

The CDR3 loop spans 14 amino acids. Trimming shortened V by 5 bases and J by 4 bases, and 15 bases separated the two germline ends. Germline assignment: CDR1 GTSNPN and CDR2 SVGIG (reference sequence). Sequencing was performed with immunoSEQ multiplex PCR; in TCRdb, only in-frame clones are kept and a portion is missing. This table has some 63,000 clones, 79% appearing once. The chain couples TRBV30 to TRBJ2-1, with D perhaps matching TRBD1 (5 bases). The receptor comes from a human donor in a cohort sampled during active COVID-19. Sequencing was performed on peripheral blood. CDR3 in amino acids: CAWAPFSGYNEQFF. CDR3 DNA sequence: TGTGCCTGGGCTCCTTTTTCAGGGTACAATGAGCAGTTCTTC.